Given below is one T cell receptor beta chain in context. Its recognized antigen is unknown. Base quality data are lacking; no much larger clone is found one base away. This entry is derived from a study of immune evolution from preneoplasia to lung adenocarcinoma (dated by TCRdb to the early 2020s). In the study overall: HLA loss of heterozygosity was found in less than 8% of AIS, around 14% of MIA and about 32% of ADC lesions, and in no AAH lesions. POLYSOLVER was used to infer Class I HLA alleles from exome data, and LOHHLA was used to detect allele-specific HLA loss. The sample size depended on which specimens were available, not on a prior power calculation. The study combined immune gene expression, TCR sequencing and multiplex immunofluorescence to profile immune contexture across lung adenocarcinoma precursors and invasive adenocarcinoma. A total of approximately 50 patients with pulmonary nodules who underwent surgical resection were included in the overall cohort. The immune data were integrated with whole exome sequencing and methylation data from the same cohort of nodules. TCR sequencing data came from approximately 56 patients. According to the study, 105 samples were used for TCR sequencing. Resected precursor lesions (AAH, AIS, MIA) and invasive adenocarcinomas were compared against paired morphologically normal lung tissue. Results and caveats for the whole study, not just this receptor: All patients were from Japan and China, so applicability to Western populations was uncertain. The findings were based on association rather than direct causation, and larger cohorts with long-term follow-up and longitudinal biopsies were deemed needed. Clonality was highest in normal lung, while later-stage lesions appeared to show lower clonality but higher T cell density and diversity. Top T cell clone frequencies were highest in normal lung and appeared to decrease progressively from AAH through AIS, MIA and invasive adenocarcinoma. KRAS-mutant nodules showed the highest T cell clonality compared with EGFR-mutant or double wild-type lesions.

CDR1 and CDR2, per the germline V gene (reference sequence), are MNHNY and SVGAGI. The CDR3 sequence holds 14 residues, the cysteine and phenylalanine included. Of the read, only the CDR3 DNA is kept; its 42 bases are in frame from base 1. V trim: 2 bases; J trim: 6 bases; unmatched bases: 4. TCR beta CDR3 regions were sequenced from DNA using the immunoSEQ hsTCRbeta Kit. On the study's bioinformatics: The ImmunoSEQ Analyzer was used to analyse the TCR sequencing data. T cell clonality was calculated on productive rearrangements as 1 minus Pielou's evenness. To measure T cell diversity, the inverse Simpson index was applied to productive templates. T cell density was TCR beta template counts normalized to usable DNA, estimated by amplifying and sequencing housekeeping genes. Two-sided Kruskal-Wallis tests were used to compare TCR metrics between histologic stages. TCRdb limited this immuneACCESS table to in-frame rearrangements with V and J called. A share of clones is missing; checked studies link under half to unresolved V genes, and the rest is unexplained. V and J calls and clone size come straight from that table; D and trimming were deduced from the DNA. For this sample the table gives under 4,000 clones, of which 73% were detected only once. Roughly 9.1% of the sample is in the top ten clones.

Patients underwent resection in Japan or China between about 2013 and 2018. Histologic diagnosis of each case was confirmed independently by two lung cancer pathologists on H&E slides. For nucleic acid extraction, premalignant or tumor cells were enriched by macro-dissection following pathologic assessment. FFPE tissue was used for DNA isolation with the AllPrep DNA/RNA FFPE Kit. The sequence derives from a person in their sixties or seventies with lung adenocarcinoma. The sample comprised FFPE minimally invasive lung adenocarcinoma tissue. The cell subset or site label, read with the paper, signifies: micro-invasive lung adenocarcinoma (MIA). This receptor chain uses TRBV6-6 and TRBJ2-7, with 10 middle bases fitting TRBD1. The CDR3 here reads CASSYKGTGVEQYF. The DNA sequence follows: TGTGCCAGCAGTTACAAGGGGACAGGGGTCGAGCAGTACTTC.